This entry features one TCR beta chain sequence. This record belongs to a study of blood T cell repertoires in COVID-19. Study as a whole: Spain, Italy and the United States supplied samples that represented acute and convalescent COVID-19. PBMCs, B-cell-depleted T cells, or T cells provided the cDNA or gDNA that made up the material.

The data were produced by immunoSEQ multiplex PCR, yet TCRdb's version contains in-frame clones alone and is incomplete. The data show 130,000 to 150,000 clones, over 70% seen once. This CDR3 is 14 amino acids long. V was cut by 0 bases and J by 1 base, with 7 bases left in between. Germline V lookup: CDR1 SGHNT, CDR2 YYREEE (reference sequence). The source material was peripheral blood. The chain uses TRBV5-4 and TRBJ1-1; no clear D gene. The TCR comes from an elderly man with acute or convalescent COVID-19. The CDR3 is CASSLVGSNTEAFF. CDR3 bases: TGTGCCAGCAGCTTGGTTGGCTCGAACACTGAAGCTTTCTTT.